This TCR beta chain came from a study of human T cells and chemical hapten exposure. The study, taken as a whole, reports: Because all patients had alopecia, their immune responses might differ from healthy ones.

This clonotype was found a few times. Its target is unknown. The library tagged each cDNA molecule with unique molecular identifiers. MiXCR, applied by TCRdb to the reads, yields one record per CDR3 protein. Here the sample spans some 660 distinct CDR3 sequences, 50% to 60% being singletons. Treatment reported: therapeutic diphenylcyclopropenone sensitization with weekly scalp DPC. Trimming at V came to 2 bases and at J to 2 bases, leaving 1 base not matched to a gene. CDR1 is MNHEY and CDR2 is SVGEGT in the germline V gene. The CDR3 has 14 residues. Source: whole blood, taken before DPC sensitization or 2, 6, or about 24 weeks after (not recorded which). V gene TRBV6-2 or TRBV6-3 combines with J gene TRBJ2-3, with 7 bases identical to TRBD1. The receptor was isolated from an adult with alopecia areata. Some clones in this sample may be carry-over from other donors' samples. This table probably holds off-target reads from a library built for another chain. The CDR3 DNA reads as TGTGCCAGCAGTTACGACAGGGACACAGATACGCAGTATTTT. It codes for CASSYDRDTDTQYF.